The 30 T cell receptor beta chains reported below all come from one sample, sequenced in a study of T cells in Graves' hyperthyroidism and ophthalmopathy. Template material for amplifying TCR beta CDR3 regions consisted of RNA transcripts. The primer set for the first-round RT-PCR of the TCR CDR3 was HTBI. TCRdb processed the multiplex PCR reads anew with MiXCR; each CDR3 protein has one entry. The sample includes 600,000 to 800,000 distinct CDR3 sequences, around a third of them seen just once. Material: blood. The receptors were sampled from a woman aged 40 to 50 with Graves' hyperthyroidism.

This clonotype was observed many times. The CDR3 region has the DNA TGTGCCAGTACCATGGGGGCAGGAGCTGGTAACAACTATGGCTACACCTTC. Its translation: CASTMGAGAGNNYGYTF. V is TRBV19 and J is TRBJ1-2, with a weak D call TRBD1 (6 bases). The CDR3 extends over 17 amino acids. Germline V gives CDR1 LNHDA, CDR2 SQIVND (reference sequence). With 7 bases removed from V and 2 bases from J, the gap between germline ends came to 23 bases.

About this clonotype itself: With a much larger clone just one base away, this may be a read error. This chain links TRBV6-5 with TRBJ1-2; a possible D gene is TRBD1 (5 bases). The CDR3 extends over 14 amino acids. CDR1 MNHEY and CDR2 SVGAGI come from the germline V gene. Trimming shortened V by 11 bases and J by 2 bases, and 18 bases separated the two germline ends. CDR3 nucleotides: TGTGCCTGCAAGCGGTCGGGACGGAACTATGGCTACACCTTC. It is translated as CACKRSGRNYGYTF.

This clonotype was observed a handful of times. The genes are TRBV9 and TRBJ2-7, with D possibly matching TRBD1 (6 bases). The germline V and J ends were trimmed by 4 bases and 5 bases, with 22 bases remaining between them. The germline gives CDR1 SGDLS, CDR2 YYNGEE. This CDR3 region has 16 residues. The CDR3 region is CASSQDPGQGINEQYF. The CDR3 DNA reads TGTGCCAGCAGCCAAGATCCCGGCCAGGGGATAAACGAGCAGTACTTC.

This CDR3 is CASSFPTGGAGASPHEQYF. The CDR3 DNA follows: TGTGCCAGCAGTTTCCCCACCGGGGGGGCAGGCGCCTCCCCCCACGAGCAGTACTTC. The genes are TRBV25-1 and TRBJ2-7; 8 nucleotides line up with TRBD2. The CDR3 loop spans 19 amino acids. J gave up 5 bases and V 5 bases, and 23 bases lay outside the gene matches. CDR1 is MGHDK and CDR2 is SYGVNS in the germline V gene.

The chain has TRBV4-3 and TRBJ2-5; D is ambiguous. V lost 5 bases to trimming and J lost 4 bases, with 14 bases between them. Germline-derived CDR1 and CDR2 are LGHNA and YSLEER. The CDR3 has 14 amino acids. CDR3 region: CASSLRALGETQYF. For the CDR3, the DNA is TGCGCCAGCAGCTTACGGGCGCTTGGAGAGACCCAGTACTTC.

CDR3 sequence reads: CAISENRGSSNQPQHF. CDR3 coding DNA: TGTGCCATCAGTGAAAACAGGGGGAGTAGCAATCAGCCCCAGCATTTT. The V gene is TRBV7-3, the J gene TRBJ1-5; TRBD1 matches at 8 bases. Per the germline V gene, CDR1 is SGHTA and CDR2 is FQGTGA. Unmatched junction bases numbered 11, after V lost 10 bases and J lost 0 bases. CDR3 size: 16 residues.

As for this clonotype: With a much larger clone just one base away, this may be a read error. The chain combines TRBV10-3 with TRBJ2-5; D gene uncertain. CDR1 is ENHRY, CDR2 SYGVKD, per germline. The CDR3 is 13 residues long. In DNA, the CDR3 is TGTGCCATCAGCAACCGGCCCGAAGAGGCCCAGTACTTC. As protein: CAISNRPEEAQYF.

This clonotype was found a few times. The rearrangement uses TRBV29-1 and TRBJ2-7, with D possibly being TRBD1 or TRBD2 (5 bases each). The V end lost 7 bases, the J end lost 7 bases, and 20 bases lay between the germline ends. CDR1 is SQVTM, CDR2 ANQGSEA, per germline. The CDR3 contains 13 residues. The CDR3 protein is CSAWDGSLKEQYF. The CDR3 coding sequence is TGCAGCGCCTGGGACGGATCTTTAAAAGAGCAGTACTTC.

This clonotype was seen only a few times. This chain connects TRBV28 to TRBJ1-2, with a possible D match to TRBD1 (5 bases). CDR3 size: 13 residues. CDR1 and CDR2 (germline): MDHEN, SYDVKM. Trimming took 6 bases from V and 4 from J, leaving 12 bases between them. The CDR3 spells CASRRQSLYGYTF. In DNA, the CDR3 is TGTGCCAGCAGGAGACAGTCCCTCTATGGCTACACCTTC.

The chain uses TRBV9 and TRBJ1-2, with 10 bases identical to TRBD1. The trim removed 4 bases at V and 0 bases at J, leaving 3 bases unmatched. This CDR3 is 15 amino acids long. The V gene's germline CDR1 is SGDLS and CDR2 YYNGEE. The CDR3 loop reads CASSPGQGSNYGYTF. In DNA form, the CDR3 reads TGTGCCAGCAGCCCGGGACAGGGGTCTAACTATGGCTACACCTTC.

This clonotype has a count of ten or more. CDR3 sequence: CASSVQGAGQPQHF. The CDR3, as DNA: TGTGCCAGCAGCGTCCAGGGGGCCGGTCAGCCCCAGCATTTT. V usage is TRBV2 and J usage is TRBJ1-5; TRBD1 agrees at 8 bases. The germline gives CDR1 SNHLY, CDR2 FYNNEI. V lost 6 bases, J lost 6 bases, and 7 bases stayed unmatched. This CDR3 contains 14 residues.

The table lists this clonotype with a few counts. V gene TRBV19 combines with J gene TRBJ2-7; 9 bases fit TRBD1. The germline V gene has CDR1 LNHDA and CDR2 SQIVND (reference sequence). The CDR3 sequence is 13 residues long. V shed 5 bases and J 7 bases; nucleotides not matched to a gene: 6. The CDR3 protein is CASSVQGAGEQYF. CDR3 coding DNA: TGTGCCAGTAGTGTACAGGGGGCTGGTGAGCAGTACTTC.

Of note for this clonotype: This may come from a read error, since a much larger clone is one base off. The missing conserved phenylalanine or tryptophan at the end of this CDR3 makes a read error likely. V gene TRBV2 combines with J gene TRBJ1-1; TRBD1 is a possible D gene (5 bases). Germline V CDR1 and CDR2: SNHLY, FYNNEI. The CDR3 covers 13 residues. Between the trimmed V and J ends, which lost 9 bases and 5 bases, there was a span of 16 bases. The CDR3 DNA is TGTGCCAGTATGCGCCCTGGGGGTACTGAAGCTTTCTCT. The encoded protein is CASMRPGGTEAFS.

This clonotype was observed a few times. V and J are TRBV12-3 or TRBV12-4 and TRBJ1-2; 8 bases line up with TRBD1. Trimming at V came to 5 bases and at J to 4 bases, leaving 9 bases not matched to a gene. The CDR3 loop spans 15 amino acids. CDR3 nucleotide sequence: TGTGCCAGCAGTCTCCCCGGACAGGGTCTCTATGGCTACACCTTC. The encoded protein is CASSLPGQGLYGYTF.

This chain connects TRBV6-1 to TRBJ1-2; D call uncertain. This CDR3 spans 15 amino acids. Germline V gives CDR1 MNHNS, CDR2 SASEGT. The ends were cut back, 6 bases at V and 4 bases at J, with 18 bases in the middle. This CDR3 reads CASSQTTGVGYGYTF. For the CDR3, the DNA is TGTGCCAGCAGCCAAACAACCGGGGTGGGCTATGGCTACACCTTC.

This clonotype turned up a few times. The chain is built from TRBV6-5 and TRBJ1-5, with D maybe TRBD1 (5 bases). This CDR3 spans 14 amino acids. The germline gives CDR1 MNHEY, CDR2 SVGAGI. V lost 0 bases and J 6 bases, leaving 9 bases between the germline ends. The CDR3 protein is CASSYSSQGQPQHF. The CDR3 coding sequence is TGTGCCAGCAGTTACTCATCCCAGGGTCAGCCCCAGCATTTT.

This clonotype was counted at least ten times. CDR3: CASSTGTGETQYF. DNA of the CDR3: TGTGCCAGTAGTACCGGGACAGGAGAGACCCAGTACTTC. The rearrangement links TRBV19 to TRBJ2-5; TRBD1 aligns across 8 bases. V lost 4 bases and J lost 4; bases outside the gene matches: 2. CDR1 is LNHDA, CDR2 SQIVND, per germline (reference sequence). The CDR3 loop spans 13 amino acids.

This clonotype appeared a single time. The genes are TRBV7-2 and TRBJ1-5; no clear D gene. Trimming stripped 5 bases from V and 7 bases from J, with 15 bases between. The germline V gene encodes CDR1 SGHTA and CDR2 FQGNSA. This CDR3 has 14 residues. This CDR3 is CASSPDTYEQPQHF. In DNA, the CDR3 is TGTGCCAGCAGCCCTGACACATACGAGCAGCCCCAGCATTTT. The variable domain in full, with the rest retrieved from reference TRBV7-2 and TRBJ1-5, is GAGVSQSPSNKVTEKGKDVELRCDPISGHTALYWYRQSLGQGLEFLIYFQGNSAPDKSGLPSDRFSAERTGGSVSTLTIQRTQQEDSAVYLCASSPDTYEQPQHFGDGTRLSIL.

In this sample, this clonotype turned up many times. This rearrangement joins TRBV5-1 to TRBJ1-1; D call uncertain. The CDR3 runs to 15 residues. The V end lost 0 bases, the J end lost 0 bases, and 9 bases lay between the germline ends. CDR1 is SGHRS and CDR2 is YFSETQ in the germline V gene. Here the CDR3 reads CASSLDRTLNTEAFF. CDR3 DNA: TGCGCCAGCAGCTTGGACAGAACCTTGAACACTGAAGCTTTCTTT.

This clonotype has only a few counts. The chain is built from TRBV19 and TRBJ1-5; D remains ambiguous. The length of the CDR3 is 15 residues. With 5 bases removed from V and 6 bases from J, the gap between germline ends came to 17 bases. CDR1 and CDR2 (germline): LNHDA, SQIVND (reference sequence). CDR3 nucleotides: TGTGCCAGTAGTGTTGGCAGGATCGATTTTCAGCCCCAGCATTTT. This codes for CASSVGRIDFQPQHF.

Comments on this clonotype: A much larger clone differs by one base, so this may be a read error. The V and J genes are TRBV20-1 and TRBJ1-2, with D possibly being TRBD1 (6 bases). The CDR3 runs 10 residues. V was shortened by 4 bases and J by 8 bases, with 8 bases between the two germline ends. Germline V CDR1 and CDR2: DFQATT, SNEGSKA (reference sequence). Here the CDR3 DNA reads TGCAGTGCTACAACAGGGGGCTACACCTTC. As protein: CSATTGGYTF.

The gene calls are TRBV4-1 and TRBJ1-5; 12 nucleotides match TRBD1. Losses at the gene ends were 0 bases for V and 7 bases for J; bases not matched to a gene: 4. CDR3 length: 16 amino acids. Germline loops: CDR1 MGHRA, CDR2 YSYEKL. The CDR3 sequence is CASSQEGTGGRQPQHF. Here the CDR3 DNA reads TGCGCCAGCAGCCAAGAAGGGACAGGGGGCAGGCAGCCCCAGCATTTT.

At least ten counts were recorded for this clonotype. The rearrangement links TRBV5-6 to TRBJ2-7, with D tentatively TRBD1 or TRBD2 (5 bases each). In germline, CDR1 is SGHDT, CDR2 YYEEEE. Between the trimmed V and J ends, which lost 5 bases and 3 bases, there was a span of 9 bases. This CDR3 is 12 amino acids long. DNA of the CDR3: TGTGCCAGCAGTGGGACGGACTACGAGCAGTACTTC. Translation gives CASSGTDYEQYF.

This clonotype was picked up a small number of times. J is TRBJ2-7 and V is TRBV4-1, with D tentatively TRBD1 or TRBD2 (5 bases each). V was shortened by 1 base and J by 0 bases, with 10 bases between the two germline ends. CDR1 is MGHRA, CDR2 YSYEKL, per germline. The CDR3 is made up of 15 amino acids. The CDR3 DNA reads as TGCGCCAGCAGCCAAGGGGACGTCAGCTCCTACGAGCAGTACTTC. Translated, it gives CASSQGDVSSYEQYF.

V usage is TRBV6-1 and J usage is TRBJ1-2, with D possibly matching TRBD1 (5 bases). CDR3 size: 12 residues. Trimming shortened V by 6 bases and J by 6 bases, and 11 bases separated the two germline ends. Germline CDR1 reads MNHNS; CDR2 reads SASEGT. The CDR3 DNA reads as TGTGCCAGCAGCACGGGACGGGATGGCTACACCTTC. Residues: CASSTGRDGYTF.

The table lists this clonotype with many counts. The gene calls are TRBV6-5 and TRBJ1-6, with a tentative D call TRBD1 (6 bases). The CDR3 spans 12 residues. From germline, CDR1 is MNHEY and CDR2 SVGAGI. The V end lost 7 bases, the J end lost 8 bases, and 9 bases lay between the germline ends. This CDR3 is CASKQGDSPLHF. The CDR3 DNA is TGTGCCAGCAAACAGGGCGATTCACCCCTCCACTTT.

V and J are TRBV7-8 and TRBJ1-3, with D perhaps matching TRBD1 (6 bases). V dropped 5 bases and J dropped 5 bases, with 7 bases sitting between them. Looked up from germline, CDR1 is SGHVS and CDR2 is FQNEAQ. This CDR3 is built from 12 residues. CDR3 region: CASSGGRNTIYF. CDR3 nucleotide sequence: TGTGCCAGCAGCGGGGGGCGAAACACCATATATTTT.

This clonotype occurred many times. CDR3 sequence reads: CASSPGTGTTEAFF. The CDR3 DNA sequence: TGTGCCAGCAGTCCGGGGACCGGGACAACTGAAGCTTTCTTT. This chain uses TRBV7-3 with TRBJ1-1; D is possibly TRBD1 (6 bases). Trimming shortened V by 6 bases and J by 5 bases, and 16 bases separated the two germline ends. The germline gives CDR1 SGHTA, CDR2 FQGTGA. The CDR3 loop spans 14 amino acids.

This clonotype was picked up one time. This chain uses TRBV10-3 with TRBJ2-2; D is perhaps TRBD1 or TRBD2 (5 bases each). Trimming stripped 0 bases from V and 8 bases from J, with 10 bases between. Germline values: CDR1 ENHRY, CDR2 SYGVKD. The CDR3 runs to 14 residues. Here the CDR3 DNA reads TGTGCCATCAGTGAGTCGGGAGACAGAGGGGAGCTGTTTTTT. Translating it yields CAISESGDRGELFF.

J is TRBJ1-3 and V is TRBV29-1; maybe TRBD1 (6 bases). CDR3 length: 13 amino acids. Trimming stripped 4 bases from V and 7 bases from J, with 14 bases between. In germline, CDR1 is SQVTM, CDR2 ANQGSEA. The CDR3 reads CSVVQGLGNTIYF. The CDR3 region has the DNA TGCAGCGTTGTGCAGGGGCTGGGGAACACCATATATTTT.